Following are 25 T cell receptor beta chains from one sample sequenced in a study of T cell responses to AZD1222 COVID-19 vaccine. The protocol was immunoSEQ multiplex PCR, while the TCRdb copy is restricted to in-frame clones and leaves out a portion. This table holds 96,000 or so clones, roughly 88% found once. The sequencing here drew on peripheral blood, taken on day 0 of AZD1222 vaccination. Receptors were obtained from an adult in good health.

The chain joins TRBV7-9 to TRBJ1-2; D unclear. CDR3 length equals 14 residues. V was trimmed by 3 bases and J by 1 base, leaving 9 bases between them. Per germline, CDR1 SEHNR and CDR2 FQNEAQ (reference sequence). Here the CDR3 DNA reads TGTGCCAGCAGCTTTGACCTGTTTAACTATGGCTACACCTTC. Amino acids: CASSFDLFNYGYTF.

J is TRBJ1-2 and V is TRBV5-1; D gene uncertain. Trimming removed 4 bases from V and 0 bases from J, with 10 bases in between. The CDR3 loop spans 14 amino acids. CDR1 and CDR2 from the germline V gene are SGHRS and YFSETQ. CDR3 sequence (DNA): TGCGCCAGCAGCCTCGACACCTCTAACTATGGCTACACCTTC. This codes for CASSLDTSNYGYTF.

This clone occurred a few times. This chain connects TRBV28 to TRBJ2-6; 12 nucleotides match TRBD1. V lost 5 bases and J lost 2; bases outside the gene matches: 1. The CDR3 spans 16 residues. From germline, CDR1 is MDHEN and CDR2 SYDVKM. CDR3 nucleotides: TGTGCCAGCAGTGGGACAGGGGGCACTGGGGCCAACGTCCTGACTTTC. Translated: CASSGTGGTGANVLTF. Full variable domain (remainder filled in from reference TRBV28 and TRBJ2-6): DVKVTQSSRYLVKRTGEKVFLECVQDMDHENMFWYRQDPGLGLRLIYFSYDVKMKEKGDIPEGYSVSREKKERFSLILESASTNQTSMYLCASSGTGGTGANVLTFGAGSRLTVL.

The V call is TRBV6-5, the J call TRBJ2-5; TRBD1 agrees at 8 bases. The CDR3 runs 15 residues. The germline gives CDR1 MNHEY, CDR2 SVGAGI. The junction had 8 bases not matched to a gene; V was cut back by 4 bases and J by 4 bases. CDR3 region: CASSSRRGRLETQYF. CDR3 DNA sequence: TGTGCCAGCAGTTCGCGCAGGGGGCGCTTAGAGACCCAGTACTTC.

The V and J genes are TRBV10-3 and TRBJ2-7; possibly TRBD1 for D (6 bases). V dropped 5 bases and J dropped 0 bases, with 14 bases sitting between them. Looked up from germline, CDR1 is ENHRY and CDR2 is SYGVKD. The CDR3 has 15 residues. CDR3 bases: TGTGCCATCAGTCTCACAGGGTGGGACTCCTACGAGCAGTACTTC. Its translation is CAISLTGWDSYEQYF.

The CDR3 DNA reads TGTGCCAGCAGCTTAGTTCAGGGGGCTGAAGCTTTCTTT. Protein sequence: CASSLVQGAEAFF. The V and J genes are TRBV7-8 and TRBJ1-1, with 7 bases identical to TRBD1. The germline V gene has CDR1 SGHVS and CDR2 FQNEAQ. Trimming removed 1 base from V and 6 bases from J; junction bases left unmatched: 2. This CDR3 is built from 13 residues.

The chain links TRBV28 to TRBJ1-2, with TRBD1 identical over 7 bases. This CDR3 is built from 14 residues. Germline-derived CDR1 and CDR2 are MDHEN and SYDVKM. The junction had 7 bases not matched to a gene; V was cut back by 5 bases and J by 4 bases. This CDR3 reads CASSRTTGIYGYTF. The CDR3 DNA reads as TGTGCCAGCAGTCGCACGACAGGGATCTATGGCTACACCTTC.

V gene TRBV6-4 combines with J gene TRBJ2-1; TRBD2 aligns across 10 bases. Trimming removed 1 base from V and 8 bases from J; junction bases left unmatched: 5. This CDR3 region has 15 residues. The germline CDR1 and CDR2 sequences are MRHNA and SNTAGT. CDR3 loop: CASSDFSGRIHEQFF. The DNA of the CDR3 is TGTGCCAGCAGTGACTTTAGCGGGAGGATCCATGAGCAGTTCTTC.

The chain combines TRBV6-2 or TRBV6-3 with TRBJ1-2; no definite D call. V was clipped by 4 bases and J by 4 bases, with 10 bases between them. The germline V gene has CDR1 MNHEY and CDR2 SVGEGT. The CDR3 is made up of 13 amino acids. CDR3 in DNA: TGTGCCAGCAGTTTCGGGGTGTTCTATGGCTACACCTTC. This gives the protein CASSFGVFYGYTF.

The rearrangement links TRBV27 to TRBJ2-7; 8 positions agree with TRBD1. Germline V gene sequence: CDR1 MNHEY, CDR2 SMNVEV (reference sequence). The ends lost 6 bases at V and 0 bases at J; junction bases unmatched: 4. The CDR3 totals 14 residues. CDR3 coding DNA: TGTGCCAGCAGGGACAGGGCGAGCTCCTACGAGCAGTACTTC. Translating gives CASRDRASSYEQYF.

The V gene is TRBV9, the J gene TRBJ2-3, with 8 bases identical to TRBD2. The CDR3 spans 14 residues. Germline CDR1 reads SGDLS; CDR2 reads YYNGEE. The V and J ends lost 3 bases and 2 bases, in that order; junction bases with no gene match: 2. In DNA, the CDR3 is TGTGCCAGCAGCGAACTAGCGGCCACAGATACGCAGTATTTT. It translates to CASSELAATDTQYF.

This chain connects TRBV18 to TRBJ1-4; weak D call: TRBD1 (5 bases). The germline V gene has CDR1 KGHSH and CDR2 LQKENI. The CDR3 has 15 residues. V was trimmed by 4 bases and J by 4 bases, leaving 13 bases between them. The CDR3 coding sequence is TGTGCCAGCTCACGGGGACGTCCCAGTAATGAAAAACTGTTTTTT. This translates into CASSRGRPSNEKLFF. The full variable domain, completed using reference TRBV18 and TRBJ1-4, is NAGVMQNPRHLVRRRGQEARLRCSPMKGHSHVYWYRQLPEEGLKFMVYLQKENIIDESGMPKERFSAEFPKEGPSILRIQQVVRGDSAAYFCASSRGRPSNEKLFFGSGTQLSVL.

The chain combines TRBV27 with TRBJ2-1, with D hard to call. The V and J ends lost 6 bases and 8 bases respectively, with 20 bases between them. The CDR3 contains 15 residues. Germline V CDR1 and CDR2: MNHEY, SMNVEV (reference sequence). CDR3 sequence reads: CASSPVVAPRYEQFF. The CDR3 bases are TGTGCCAGCAGCCCCGTGGTGGCCCCTAGGTATGAGCAGTTCTTC.

The chain carries TRBV6-2 or TRBV6-3 and TRBJ2-3, with 8 bases identical to TRBD2. Trimming cost V 4 bases and J 8 bases; bases outside gene matches: 23. The germline V gene encodes CDR1 MNHEY and CDR2 SVGEGT. The CDR3 extends over 19 amino acids. CDR3 sequence (DNA): TGTGCCAGCAGTTCCCATTGGATAGCGGGACACCCTAGACGGGGTACGCAGTATTTT. Translated: CASSSHWIAGHPRRGTQYF.

This clone was detected only a few times. The chain joins TRBV2 to TRBJ2-7, with D maybe TRBD2 (6 bases). There are 12 residues in the CDR3. V lost 6 bases, J lost 4 bases, and 10 bases lay in between. The germline gives CDR1 SNHLY, CDR2 FYNNEI. Written as DNA, the CDR3 is TGTGCCAGCAGGGAGGGCCCTTACGAGCAGTACTTC. This codes for CASREGPYEQYF.

The rearrangement joins TRBV18 to TRBJ2-7; TRBD1 is a possible D gene (7 bases). Trimming took 3 bases from V and 6 from J, leaving 12 bases between them. The CDR3 sequence is 13 residues long. CDR1 is KGHSH, CDR2 LQKENI, per germline. The CDR3 nucleotides are TGTGCCAGCTCACCCACAGGGGAGGTCGAGCAGTACTTC. This gives the protein CASSPTGEVEQYF.

The V and J genes are TRBV30 and TRBJ1-5; 10 positions match TRBD1. CDR1 GTSNPN and CDR2 SVGIG come from the germline V gene (reference sequence). V dropped 5 bases and J dropped 4; count of bases not matched to a gene: 2. CDR3 length equals 13 residues. CDR3 in amino acids: CAWGQGDNQPQHF. The CDR3 nucleotides are TGTGCCTGGGGACAGGGGGATAATCAGCCCCAGCATTTT.

The J gene is TRBJ2-1, the V gene TRBV7-3, with 10 bases fitting TRBD2. This CDR3 has 17 amino acids. The germline V gene has CDR1 SGHTA and CDR2 FQGTGA. With 2 bases clipped from V and 6 bases from J, the junction kept 10 bases outside the gene matches. CDR3 loop: CASSLRLAGENPNEQFF. CDR3 sequence (DNA): TGTGCCAGCAGCTTACGGCTAGCGGGAGAGAACCCCAATGAGCAGTTCTTC.

The chain carries TRBV28 and TRBJ2-7, with D perhaps TRBD1 or TRBD2 (6 bases each). The V gene lost 7 bases and the J gene lost 3 bases, with 19 bases spanning the gap. CDR3 length equals 15 residues. Germline CDR1 reads MDHEN; CDR2 reads SYDVKM. This CDR3 reads CASTVGGRGGYEQYF. The CDR3, as DNA: TGTGCCAGCACCGTGGGGGGCCGGGGCGGCTACGAGCAGTACTTC.

The chain carries TRBV6-1 and TRBJ2-1, with a possible D match to TRBD2 (5 bases). CDR3 length equals 19 residues. The V gene lost 0 bases and the J gene lost 4 bases, with 22 bases spanning the gap. Germline values: CDR1 MNHNS, CDR2 SASEGT. The CDR3 protein is CASSEALLGSGRGYNEQFF. The CDR3 DNA follows: TGTGCCAGCAGTGAAGCGCTTTTAGGGTCTGGACGGGGATACAATGAGCAGTTCTTC.

DNA of the CDR3: TGTGCCAGTAGTATAGTTGGACCCTATGGCTACACCTTC. As protein: CASSIVGPYGYTF. The chain uses TRBV19 and TRBJ1-2, with D unclear. This CDR3 contains 13 residues. The germline V gene has CDR1 LNHDA and CDR2 SQIVND (reference sequence). V was clipped by 1 base and J by 4 bases, with 7 bases between them. Looking up the rest from reference TRBV19 and TRBJ1-2 gives the full variable domain: DGGITQSPKYLFRKEGQNVTLSCEQNLNHDAMYWYRQDPGQGLRLIYYSQIVNDFQKGDIAEGYSVSREKKESFPLTVTSAQKNPTAFYLCASSIVGPYGYTFGSGTRLTVV.

This clone was seen only once. This chain uses TRBV6-2 or TRBV6-3 with TRBJ2-7, with 9 nucleotides matching TRBD1. Per the germline V gene, CDR1 is MNHEY and CDR2 is SVGEGT. The CDR3 sequence is 16 residues long. After removal of 5 bases from V and 4 bases from J, the junction contained 12 bases not matched to a gene. The DNA for the CDR3 is TGTGCCAGCAGTCCCCGGGGACAGGGAAATACTTACGAGCAGTACTTC. This codes for CASSPRGQGNTYEQYF.

CDR3 region: CATRGLAGDVPFF. Here the CDR3 DNA reads TGTGCCACCAGAGGACTAGCTGGCGATGTGCCTTTCTTC. This chain joins TRBV24-1 and TRBJ2-1, with 8 bases aligning to TRBD2. V lost 7 bases to trimming and J lost 16 bases; unmatched junction nucleotides: 14. This CDR3 spans 13 amino acids. Looked up from germline, CDR1 is KGHDR and CDR2 is SFDVKD.

The rearrangement links TRBV27 to TRBJ2-5, with a tentative D call TRBD1 (6 bases). V was shortened by 3 bases and J by 4 bases, with 9 bases between the two germline ends. Germline V gene sequence: CDR1 MNHEY, CDR2 SMNVEV (reference sequence). CDR3 size: 13 residues. The CDR3 bases are TGTGCCAGCAGTTTCAGGGGCGGAGAGACCCAGTACTTC. It yields the protein CASSFRGGETQYF.

This sequence joins TRBV7-8 and TRBJ1-1; 7 bases are a match to TRBD1. Germline-derived CDR1 and CDR2 are SGHVS and FQNEAQ. CDR3 size: 13 residues. V shed 10 bases and J 0 bases; nucleotides not matched to a gene: 5. CDR3 sequence: CAIWTGMNTEAFF. The CDR3 DNA follows: TGTGCCATCTGGACAGGCATGAACACTGAAGCTTTCTTT.